This is a list of T cell receptor beta chains from one sample in a study of CD8+ T cells in alopecia areata. Using immunoSEQ multiplex PCR, the repertoire was profiled, and TCRdb retains in-frame clones only, with some absent. The top ten clones hold over 1% of a sample with 210,000 or so clones, approximately 72% of them seen once. The specimen comprised CD4+ T cells sorted from blood, sampled at approximately week 45, from a patient treated with tofacitinib. Every receptor here comes from a human donor with alopecia areata. Both conserved end residues are part of each CDR3. The order of the fields is clone size, V gene, D gene, J gene, CDR3 DNA, CDR3 protein. A D gene is named only where the DNA matches it firmly. Clone size is given for some rows only: seen once, a few or many times, or a class if the clone is expanded.

-	TRBV5-1	TRBD1	TRBJ1-2	TGCGCCAGCAGCTTGGATGGACAGGGGGATCATGGCTACACCTTC	CASSLDGQGDHGYTF
-	TRBV5-5	-	TRBJ1-2	TGTGCCAGCAGCTTGGAAGGGGCGTGGGGCTACACCTTC	CASSLEGAWGYTF
-	TRBV18	-	TRBJ2-6	TGTGCCAGCTCACCACCGTTCGGTTCTGGGGCCAACGTCCTGACTTTC	CASSPPFGSGANVLTF
-	TRBV7-9	-	TRBJ2-2	TGTGCCAGCCTGACCATGAACCCCACCGGGGAGCTGTTTTTT	CASLTMNPTGELFF
-	TRBV20-1	-	TRBJ2-5	TGCAGTGTGGCTGCTAAAGAGACCCAGTACTTC	CSVAAKETQYF
-	TRBV4-3	-	TRBJ2-7	TGCGCCAGCAGCCGCTCTAGAGGGAGTTCCGAGCAGTACTTC	CASSRSRGSSEQYF
-	TRBV20-1	-	TRBJ2-3	TGCAGTGCCCGGGCAGATACGCAGTATTTT	CSARADTQYF
-	TRBV27	-	TRBJ2-7	TGTGCCAGCAGTTTTGGAGGGTTCTACGAGCAGTACTTC	CASSFGGFYEQYF
-	TRBV27	TRBD2	TRBJ2-5	TGTGCCAGCGCCACCGGGACTACCGGGACCCAGTACTTC	CASATGTTGTQYF
-	TRBV11-2	-	TRBJ2-7	TGTGCCAGCAGCTTCTTCTCCTACGAGCAGTACTTC	CASSFFSYEQYF
-	TRBV7-8	-	TRBJ1-1	TGTGCCAGCAGCTTAGACCCAGGGTGGAACACTGAAGCTTTCTTT	CASSLDPGWNTEAFF
-	TRBV7-2	-	TRBJ2-5	TGTGCCAGCAGCGCCCGGACAGACTTGCCTAGAGAGACCCAGTACTTC	CASSARTDLPRETQYF
-	TRBV4-2	-	TRBJ2-1	TGTGCCAGCAGCCAAGAGGTTGATCCGAGGGTGAATGAGCAGTTCTTC	CASSQEVDPRVNEQFF
once	TRBV29-1	-	TRBJ1-1	TGCAGCGTCTTTACAGGCTACACTGAAGCTTTCTTT	CSVFTGYTEAFF
few	TRBV9	-	TRBJ1-2	TGTGCCAGCAGCGTAGGCGGAAGAGGAGGCTACACCTTC	CASSVGGRGGYTF
few	TRBV2	TRBD1	TRBJ2-1	TGTGCCATTCTAAGACAGGGGGAGGAGGTGGCTGAGCAGTTCTTC	CAILRQGEEVAEQFF